This TCR beta chain stems from a study of response to subunit inactivated influenza vaccine. V was clipped by 8 bases and J by 0 bases, with 20 bases between them. The CDR3 is 17 amino acids. Broader study findings: Authors suggested few new T cells are recruited by each seasonal influenza vaccination.

TCRdb called the RT-PCR reads again in MiXCR, with one record for every CDR3 protein. The repertoire holds approximately 490,000 distinct CDR3 sequences, with about 7.2% as singletons. To note about this clonotype: Its antigen remains unidentified.

This receptor was identified in a man aged 50-75 years who received an inactivated influenza vaccine. The sample consisted of PBMCs from blood, taken less than 30 months after vaccination. The chain links TRBV12-3 or TRBV12-4 to TRBJ2-1, with D perhaps TRBD2 (6 bases). The CDR3 region has the DNA TGTGCCAGCCGCCCGAGTGGCGGGGTGAGCTCCTACAATGAGCAGTTCTTC. This gives the protein CASRPSGGVSSYNEQFF.